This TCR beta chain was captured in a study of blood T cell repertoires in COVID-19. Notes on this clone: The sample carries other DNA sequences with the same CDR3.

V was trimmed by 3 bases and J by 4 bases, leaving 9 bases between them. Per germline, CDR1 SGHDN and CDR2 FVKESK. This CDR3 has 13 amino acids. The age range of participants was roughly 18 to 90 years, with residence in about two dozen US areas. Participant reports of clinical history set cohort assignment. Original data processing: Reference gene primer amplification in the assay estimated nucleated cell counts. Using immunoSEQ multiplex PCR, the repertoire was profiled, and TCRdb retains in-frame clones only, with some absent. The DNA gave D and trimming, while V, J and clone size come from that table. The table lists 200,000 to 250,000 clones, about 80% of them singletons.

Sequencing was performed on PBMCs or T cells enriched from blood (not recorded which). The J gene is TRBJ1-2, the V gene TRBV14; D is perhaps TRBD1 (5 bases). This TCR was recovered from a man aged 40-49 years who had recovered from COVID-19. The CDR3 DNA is TGTGCCAGCAGCCATGACAGAGGCTATGGCTACACCTTC. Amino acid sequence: CASSHDRGYGYTF.